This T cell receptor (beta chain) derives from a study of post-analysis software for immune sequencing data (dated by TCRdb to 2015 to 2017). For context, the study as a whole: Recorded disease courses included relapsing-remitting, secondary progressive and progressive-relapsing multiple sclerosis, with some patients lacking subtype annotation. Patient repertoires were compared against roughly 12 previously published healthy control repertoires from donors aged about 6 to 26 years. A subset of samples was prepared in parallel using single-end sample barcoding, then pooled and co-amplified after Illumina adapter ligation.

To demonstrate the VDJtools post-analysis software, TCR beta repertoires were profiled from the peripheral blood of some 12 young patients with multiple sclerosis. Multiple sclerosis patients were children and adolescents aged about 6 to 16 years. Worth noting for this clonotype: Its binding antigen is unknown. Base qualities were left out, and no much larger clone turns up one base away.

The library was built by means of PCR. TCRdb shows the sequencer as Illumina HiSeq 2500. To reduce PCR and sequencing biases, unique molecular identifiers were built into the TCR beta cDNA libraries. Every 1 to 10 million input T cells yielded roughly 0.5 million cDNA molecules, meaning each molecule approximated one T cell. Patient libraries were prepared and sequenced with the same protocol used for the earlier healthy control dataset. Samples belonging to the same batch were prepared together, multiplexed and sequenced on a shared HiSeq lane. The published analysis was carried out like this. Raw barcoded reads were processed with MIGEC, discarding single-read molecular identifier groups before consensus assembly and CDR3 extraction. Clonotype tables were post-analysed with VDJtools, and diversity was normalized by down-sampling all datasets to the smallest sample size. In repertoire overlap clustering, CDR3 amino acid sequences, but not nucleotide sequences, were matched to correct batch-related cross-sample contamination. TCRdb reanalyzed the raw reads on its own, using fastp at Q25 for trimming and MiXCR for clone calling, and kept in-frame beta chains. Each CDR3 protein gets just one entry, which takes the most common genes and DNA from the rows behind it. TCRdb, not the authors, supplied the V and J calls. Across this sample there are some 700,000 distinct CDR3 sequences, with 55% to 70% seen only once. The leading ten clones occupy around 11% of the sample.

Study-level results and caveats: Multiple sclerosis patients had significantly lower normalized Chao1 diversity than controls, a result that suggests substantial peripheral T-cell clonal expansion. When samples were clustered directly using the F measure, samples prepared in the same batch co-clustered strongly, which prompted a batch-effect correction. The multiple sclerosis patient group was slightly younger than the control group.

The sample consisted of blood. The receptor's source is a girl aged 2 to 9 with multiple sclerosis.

Here the CDR3 is given as CASSQGGGLVYGYTF. The nucleotide sequence reads TGTGCCAGCAGCCAAGGCGGAGGGCTGGTCTATGGCTACACCTTC. This chain is built from TRBV3-1 and TRBJ1-2, with no reliable assignment of the D segment. Including the terminal cysteine and phenylalanine, the CDR3 comprises 15 residues. The kept DNA is CDR3 alone, 45 bases in frame from the first base. CDR1 and CDR2 were assigned from the germline V gene (reference sequence) as LGHDT and YNNKEL. Between the V and J ends, shortened by 1 base and 4 bases respectively, the junction contains 13 bases.